These 27 T cell receptor beta chains originate from one sample sequenced in a study of cytomegalovirus exposure and HLA in healthy donors. PCR was performed using 60 Vbeta and 13 Jbeta primers. TCRdb's table, derived via immunoSEQ multiplex PCR, lists solely in-frame clones and lacks some. This sample has about 180,000 clones, with over 70% found just once. Sequenced input: PBMCs. The receptor set was obtained from a male donor in good health and CMV-seronegative.

The V call is TRBV19, the J call TRBJ2-1; D gene ambiguous. CDR1 is LNHDA and CDR2 is SQIVND in the germline V gene (reference sequence). The CDR3 sequence is 14 residues long. Between the trimmed V and J ends, which lost 10 bases and 0 bases, there was a span of 13 bases. The CDR3 sequence: CATSLLSSYNEQFF. In DNA, the CDR3 is TGTGCCACCTCACTGTTAAGCTCCTACAATGAGCAGTTCTTC.

The chain employs TRBV15 and TRBJ2-5; 10 bases are shared with TRBD2. The germline V gene has CDR1 LNHNV and CDR2 YYDKDF (reference sequence). CDR3 length: 17 amino acids. V dropped 0 bases and J dropped 1; count of bases not matched to a gene: 5. The DNA for the CDR3 is TGTGCCACCAGCAGAGATCCCCCTAGCGGGGGCCAAGAGACCCAGTACTTC. Its translation is CATSRDPPSGGQETQYF.

The V call is TRBV9, the J call TRBJ2-6; D is unresolved. Per germline, CDR1 SGDLS and CDR2 YYNGEE. Trimming cost V 0 bases and J 0 bases, with 10 bases left between them. This CDR3 contains 17 residues. CDR3 residues: CASSVGAESSGANVLTF. The CDR3 nucleotides are TGTGCCAGCAGCGTAGGGGCAGAGAGCTCTGGGGCCAACGTCCTGACTTTC.

Comments on this clone: Other DNA variants within this sample encode the same CDR3. The rearrangement joins TRBV5-4 to TRBJ1-5; D not resolved. CDR1 and CDR2 (germline): SGHNT, YYREEE (reference sequence). The CDR3 has 12 residues. The V end lost 2 bases, the J end lost 5 bases, and 5 bases lay between the germline ends. DNA for the CDR3: TGTGCCAGCAGCTTAGGAGATCAGCCCCAGCATTTT. This sequence encodes CASSLGDQPQHF.

The chain has TRBV30 and TRBJ1-1, with D possibly matching TRBD1 (6 bases). The CDR3 totals 15 residues. The germline gives CDR1 GTSNPN, CDR2 SVGIG (reference sequence). Trimming took 6 bases from V and 1 from J, leaving 18 bases between them. The CDR3 loop is CACLWTAFTNTEAFF. In DNA form, the CDR3 reads TGTGCCTGCCTATGGACAGCCTTCACGAACACTGAAGCTTTCTTT.

For this clone: Other DNA sequences from this sample encode an identical CDR3 as well. The genes are TRBV7-2 and TRBJ1-5; D might be TRBD1 (6 bases). Per germline, CDR1 SGHTA and CDR2 FQGNSA. This CDR3 contains 13 residues. V was pared by 3 bases and J by 4 bases, with 7 bases between. For the CDR3, the DNA is TGTGCCAGCAGCTTGGACAGAAATCAGCCCCAGCATTTT. Translated: CASSLDRNQPQHF.

The chain recombines TRBV19 with TRBJ1-5; tentatively, D is TRBD1 (5 bases). This CDR3 region has 13 residues. The germline V gene has CDR1 LNHDA and CDR2 SQIVND (reference sequence). Trimming took off 3 bases at V and 9 bases at J, with 12 bases between the two ends. The chain's CDR3 is CASSIWGDPPQHF. The CDR3 nucleotides read TGTGCCAGTAGTATTTGGGGGGATCCGCCCCAGCATTTT.

Regarding this clone: This CDR3 is also generated by other DNA sequences in the sample. The chain joins TRBV6-5 to TRBJ1-5, with a tentative D call TRBD1 (6 bases). The germline V gene encodes CDR1 MNHEY and CDR2 SVGAGI. The CDR3 runs 14 residues. V was trimmed by 6 bases and J by 4 bases, leaving 13 bases between them. The CDR3 is CASSPGQLNQPQHF. CDR3 nucleotide sequence: TGTGCCAGCAGCCCCGGACAGCTTAATCAGCCCCAGCATTTT.

This chain connects TRBV30 to TRBJ2-1; TRBD1 agrees at 9 bases. Per the germline V gene, CDR1 is GTSNPN and CDR2 is SVGIG (reference sequence). J was trimmed by 7 bases and V by 3 bases; bases with no gene match: 16. The length of the CDR3 is 17 residues. In nucleotides, the CDR3 is TGTGCCTGGAGGGGCCTCGGGGGACAGGGAAGGGAAAATGAGCAGTTCTTC. Amino acid sequence: CAWRGLGGQGRENEQFF.

This chain connects TRBV9 to TRBJ1-2, with D perhaps TRBD1 (5 bases). The CDR3 extends over 14 amino acids. Germline loops: CDR1 SGDLS, CDR2 YYNGEE. Trimming shortened V by 3 bases and J by 0 bases, and 9 bases separated the two germline ends. The CDR3 nucleotides read TGTGCCAGCAGCGCGGGGGGAACTAACTATGGCTACACCTTC. It encodes CASSAGGTNYGYTF.

For the CDR3, the DNA is TGCGCCAGCAGCCCCATGGGGCGGGGGGGTATTGAGCAGTTCTTC. Protein product: CASSPMGRGGIEQFF. The J gene is TRBJ2-1, the V gene TRBV4-1; 9 bases fit TRBD2. CDR1 is MGHRA and CDR2 is YSYEKL in the germline V gene. The CDR3 is made up of 15 amino acids. Trimming took 4 bases from V and 9 from J; bases not matched to a gene: 10.

The genes are TRBV5-1 and TRBJ2-1, with a possible D match to TRBD2 (5 bases). The CDR3 runs to 15 residues. CDR1 is SGHRS and CDR2 is YFSETQ in the germline V gene. Trimming removed 1 base at V and 0 bases at J, with 8 bases between. The CDR3 region is CASSLTSDSYNEQFF. CDR3 coding DNA: TGCGCCAGCAGCTTGACTAGTGACTCCTACAATGAGCAGTTCTTC.

This rearrangement joins TRBV6-6 to TRBJ1-5; D gene ambiguous. Germline CDR1 MNHNY, CDR2 SVGAGI (reference sequence). The CDR3 is 16 residues long. V lost 5 bases and J 6 bases, leaving 20 bases between the germline ends. CDR3 protein: CASSPTEHPGGQPQHF. The CDR3, as DNA: TGTGCCAGCAGTCCCACTGAACACCCCGGAGGTCAGCCCCAGCATTTT.

The chain has TRBV12-5 and TRBJ2-5, with 14 bases matching TRBD2. The end of the DNA aligns better with TRBJ2-7, so the J call may be wrong. The CDR3 runs 17 residues. Germline V gives CDR1 LGHNT, CDR2 FRNRAP. CDR3 in amino acids: CASGAGLAGVYFYEQYF. As DNA, the CDR3 is TGTGCTAGTGGTGCGGGACTAGCGGGAGTTTATTTCTACGAGCAGTACTTC.

V gene TRBV19 combines with J gene TRBJ2-1, with 11 bases aligning to TRBD2. Germline V gene lookup returns CDR1 LNHDA and CDR2 SQIVND (reference sequence). Losses at the gene ends were 4 bases for V and 9 bases for J; bases not matched to a gene: 8. The CDR3 covers 15 residues. The CDR3 loop is CASSTGTSGTGEQFF. DNA of the CDR3: TGTGCCAGTAGTACTGGGACTAGCGGAACGGGTGAGCAGTTCTTC.

This clone came up a few times. This sequence joins TRBV18 and TRBJ1-5; 7 nucleotides line up with TRBD1. Germline assignment: CDR1 KGHSH and CDR2 LQKENI. Trimming removed 4 bases from V and 1 base from J; junction bases left unmatched: 4. The CDR3 spans 15 residues. CDR3 in amino acids: CASSLTTGSNQPQHF. In DNA, the CDR3 is TGTGCCAGCTCACTCACGACAGGGAGCAATCAGCCCCAGCATTTT.

This clone has only a few counts. The chain carries TRBV7-9 and TRBJ2-1, with 11 bases lining up with TRBD2. Germline V gene data show CDR1 as SEHNR and CDR2 as FQNEAQ (reference sequence). The CDR3 runs to 17 residues. After removal of 4 bases from V and 7 bases from J, the junction contained 12 bases not matched to a gene. This CDR3 reads CASSSRLAGSLTNEQFF. Here the CDR3 DNA reads TGTGCCAGCAGCTCGCGACTAGCGGGAAGTTTGACGAATGAGCAGTTCTTC.

This clone was seen only once. V gene TRBV25-1 combines with J gene TRBJ2-1, with 7 bases lining up with TRBD1. Germline-derived CDR1 and CDR2 are MGHDK and SYGVNS. The CDR3 covers 16 residues. The trim removed 4 bases at V and 0 bases at J, leaving 6 bases unmatched. The CDR3 loop reads CASSGQGVGSYNEQFF. DNA for the CDR3: TGTGCCAGCAGTGGCCAGGGGGTAGGCTCCTACAATGAGCAGTTCTTC. Variable domain in full (rest from reference TRBV25-1 and TRBJ2-1): EADIYQTPRYLVIGTGKKITLECSQTMGHDKMYWYQQDPGMELHLIHYSYGVNSTEKGDLSSESTVSRIRTEHFPLTLESARPSHTSQYLCASSGQGVGSYNEQFFGPGTRLTVL.

This sequence joins TRBV29-1 and TRBJ2-2; 9 positions match TRBD1. The CDR3 is 14 amino acids. Per germline, CDR1 SQVTM and CDR2 ANQGSEA. Trimming at V came to 4 bases and at J to 4 bases, leaving 4 bases not matched to a gene. CDR3 loop: CSVGGTGFTGELFF. CDR3 in DNA: TGCAGCGTTGGGGGGACAGGGTTCACCGGGGAGCTGTTTTTT.

In DNA form, the CDR3 reads TGTGCCATTTGGGAGGGCTATGGCTACACCTTC. Translating it yields CAIWEGYGYTF. The gene calls are TRBV19 and TRBJ1-2; D uncertain. The CDR3 is made up of 11 amino acids. V was clipped by 10 bases and J by 4 bases, with 10 bases between them. The germline V gene has CDR1 LNHDA and CDR2 SQIVND (reference sequence).

This chain links TRBV5-4 with TRBJ2-7; 10 bases align to TRBD1. CDR3 length equals 14 residues. The germline gives CDR1 SGHNT, CDR2 YYREEE (reference sequence). V lost 4 bases and J lost 4; bases outside the gene matches: 5. The chain's CDR3 is CASSTGQGNYEQYF. The CDR3 nucleotides are TGTGCCAGCAGCACGGGACAGGGGAATTACGAGCAGTACTTC.

This sequence joins TRBV7-2 and TRBJ1-2; D not certain. Germline V CDR1 and CDR2: SGHTA, FQGNSA. This CDR3 is built from 14 residues. V was shortened by 4 bases and J by 0 bases, with 9 bases between the two germline ends. CDR3 sequence: CASSSSVANYGYTF. In DNA form, the CDR3 reads TGTGCCAGCAGCTCCTCGGTCGCTAACTATGGCTACACCTTC.

This sequence joins TRBV30 and TRBJ1-2; TRBD1 is a possible D gene (5 bases). Germline V gene data show CDR1 as GTSNPN and CDR2 as SVGIG (reference sequence). This CDR3 region has 15 residues. Trimming shortened V by 2 bases and J by 6 bases, and 19 bases separated the two germline ends. The CDR3 coding sequence is TGTGCCTGGAGTCCTCCCGTCGGGGGTGCCCATGGCTACACCTTC. Translating it yields CAWSPPVGGAHGYTF.

The rearrangement uses TRBV6-5 and TRBJ1-1; maybe TRBD1 (5 bases). The CDR3 extends over 15 amino acids. Trimming took 2 bases from V and 1 from J, leaving 11 bases between them. The germline V gene has CDR1 MNHEY and CDR2 SVGAGI. In nucleotides, the CDR3 is TGTGCCAGCAGTTACGAAGGGGCGCGGAACACTGAAGCTTTCTTT. Translation gives CASSYEGARNTEAFF.

The chain has TRBV28 and TRBJ2-5, with 7 bases that match TRBD2. CDR1 and CDR2 (germline): MDHEN, SYDVKM. The trim removed 10 bases at V and 5 bases at J, leaving 16 bases unmatched. The CDR3 totals 15 residues. The chain's CDR3 is CATLGQRGPYETQYF. The CDR3, as DNA: TGTGCCACCCTAGGCCAGCGGGGACCTTATGAGACCCAGTACTTC.

The chain links TRBV10-3 to TRBJ2-1, with TRBD2 matching over 10 bases. The CDR3 totals 13 residues. Germline V lookup: CDR1 ENHRY, CDR2 SYGVKD. The V gene end was trimmed by 6 bases and the J gene end by 7 bases; junction bases not matched to a gene: 3. The CDR3 reads CAIRLAGVNEQFF. The CDR3, as DNA: TGTGCCATCAGGCTAGCGGGAGTGAATGAGCAGTTCTTC.

There are a few counts of this clone. The chain employs TRBV28 and TRBJ2-1, with D hard to call. This CDR3 has 13 amino acids. Germline-derived CDR1 and CDR2 are MDHEN and SYDVKM. Trimming removed 2 bases from V and 4 bases from J, with 6 bases in between. CDR3 loop: CASSLVGYNEQFF. As DNA, the CDR3 is TGTGCCAGCAGTTTAGTCGGTTACAATGAGCAGTTCTTC.